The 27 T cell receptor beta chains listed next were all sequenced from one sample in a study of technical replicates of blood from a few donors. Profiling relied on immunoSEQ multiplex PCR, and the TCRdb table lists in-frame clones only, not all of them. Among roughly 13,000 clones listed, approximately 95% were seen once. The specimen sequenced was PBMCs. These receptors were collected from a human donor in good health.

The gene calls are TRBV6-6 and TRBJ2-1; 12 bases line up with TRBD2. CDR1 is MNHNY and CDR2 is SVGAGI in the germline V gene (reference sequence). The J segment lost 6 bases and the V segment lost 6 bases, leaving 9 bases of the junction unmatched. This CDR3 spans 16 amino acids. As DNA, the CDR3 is TGTGCCAGCAGGACTAGCGGGAGTCCGGGGGGCAATGAGCAGTTCTTC. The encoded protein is CASRTSGSPGGNEQFF.

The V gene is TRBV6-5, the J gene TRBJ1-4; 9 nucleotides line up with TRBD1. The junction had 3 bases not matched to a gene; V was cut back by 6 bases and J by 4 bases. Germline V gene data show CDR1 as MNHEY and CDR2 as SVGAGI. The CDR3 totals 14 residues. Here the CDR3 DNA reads TGTGCCAGCAGGAGGACAGGGGTTAATGAAAAACTGTTTTTT. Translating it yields CASRRTGVNEKLFF.

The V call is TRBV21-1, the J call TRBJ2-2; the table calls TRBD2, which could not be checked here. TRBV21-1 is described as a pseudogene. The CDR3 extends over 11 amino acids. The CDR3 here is CARTGTGELFF. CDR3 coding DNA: TGTGCCAGGACGGGCACCGGGGAGCTGTTTTTT.

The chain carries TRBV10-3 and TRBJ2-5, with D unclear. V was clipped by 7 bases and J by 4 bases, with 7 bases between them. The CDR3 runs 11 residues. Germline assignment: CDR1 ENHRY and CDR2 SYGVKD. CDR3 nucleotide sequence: TGTGCCATCAAGGAGAGAGAGACCCAGTACTTC. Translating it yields CAIKERETQYF.

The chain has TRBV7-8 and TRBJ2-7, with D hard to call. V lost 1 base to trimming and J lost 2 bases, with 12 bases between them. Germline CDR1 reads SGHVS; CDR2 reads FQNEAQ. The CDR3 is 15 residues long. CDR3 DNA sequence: TGTGCCAGCAGCTTAGTGGCAGGTCCTCCCTACGAGCAGTACTTC. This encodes CASSLVAGPPYEQYF. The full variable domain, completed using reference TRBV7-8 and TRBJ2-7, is GAGVSQSPRYKVAKRGQDVALRCDPISGHVSLFWYQQALGQGPEFLTYFQNEAQLDKSGLPSDRFFAERPEGSVSTLKIQRTQQEDSAVYLCASSLVAGPPYEQYFGPGTRLTVT.

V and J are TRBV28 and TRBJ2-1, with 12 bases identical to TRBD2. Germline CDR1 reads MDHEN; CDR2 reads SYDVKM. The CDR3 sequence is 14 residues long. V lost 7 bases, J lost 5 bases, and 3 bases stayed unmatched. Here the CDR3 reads CASIRTSGNNEQFF. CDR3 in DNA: TGTGCCAGCATCAGGACTAGCGGGAACAATGAGCAGTTCTTC.

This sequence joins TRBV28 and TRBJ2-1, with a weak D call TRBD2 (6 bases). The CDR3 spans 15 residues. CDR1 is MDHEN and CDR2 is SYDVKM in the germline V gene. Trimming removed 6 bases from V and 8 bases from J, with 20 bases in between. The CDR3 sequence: CASSPRAGTCHEQFF. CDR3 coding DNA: TGTGCCAGCAGCCCGCGAGCCGGGACTTGCCATGAGCAGTTCTTC.

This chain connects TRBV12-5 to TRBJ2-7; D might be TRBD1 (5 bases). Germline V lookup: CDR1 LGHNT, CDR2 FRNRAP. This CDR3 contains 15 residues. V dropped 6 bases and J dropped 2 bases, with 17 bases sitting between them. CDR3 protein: CASGPGAGPTYEQYF. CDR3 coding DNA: TGTGCTAGTGGACCTGGTGCAGGGCCCACCTACGAGCAGTACTTC.

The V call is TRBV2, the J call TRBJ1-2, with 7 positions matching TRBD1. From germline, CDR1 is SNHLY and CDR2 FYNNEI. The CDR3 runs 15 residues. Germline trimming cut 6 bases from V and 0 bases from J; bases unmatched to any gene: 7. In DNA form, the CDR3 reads TGTGCCAGCAGCGAGGGGGCCATAGCTAACTATGGCTACACCTTC. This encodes CASSEGAIANYGYTF.

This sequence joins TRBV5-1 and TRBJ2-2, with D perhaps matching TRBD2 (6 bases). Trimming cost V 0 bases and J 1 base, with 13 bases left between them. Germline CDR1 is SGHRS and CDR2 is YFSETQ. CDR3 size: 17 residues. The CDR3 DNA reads TGCGCCAGCAGCTTGGGCCCCATGGGGGGGAACACCGGGGAGCTGTTTTTT. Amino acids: CASSLGPMGGNTGELFF.

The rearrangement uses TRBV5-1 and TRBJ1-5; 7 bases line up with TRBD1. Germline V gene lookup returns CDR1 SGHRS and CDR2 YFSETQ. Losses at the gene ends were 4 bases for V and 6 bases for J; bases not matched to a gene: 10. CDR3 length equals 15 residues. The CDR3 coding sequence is TGCGCCAGCAGCCTTATGACAGGGCAAGGTCAGCCCCAGCATTTT. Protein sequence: CASSLMTGQGQPQHF.

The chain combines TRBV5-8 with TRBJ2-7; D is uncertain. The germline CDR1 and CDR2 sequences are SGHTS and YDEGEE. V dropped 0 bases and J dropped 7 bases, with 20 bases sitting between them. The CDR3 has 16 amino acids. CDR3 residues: CASSLGGRSPFLEQYF. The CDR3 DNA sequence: TGTGCCAGCAGCTTGGGCGGCCGTTCGCCCTTCTTGGAGCAGTACTTC. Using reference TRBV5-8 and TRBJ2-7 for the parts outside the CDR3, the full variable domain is EAGVTQSPTHLIKTRGQQATLRCSPISGHTSVYWYQQALGLGLQFLLWYDEGEERNRGNFPPRFSGRQFPNYSSELNVNALELEDSALYLCASSLGGRSPFLEQYFGPGTRLTVT.

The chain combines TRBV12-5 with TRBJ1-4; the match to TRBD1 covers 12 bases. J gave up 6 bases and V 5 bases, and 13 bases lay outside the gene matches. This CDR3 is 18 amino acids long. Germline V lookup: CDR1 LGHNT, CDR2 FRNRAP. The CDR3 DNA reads TGTGCTAGTGGTCTGGGACAGGGGGCGTTCCTTAGCCATGAAAAACTGTTTTTT. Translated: CASGLGQGAFLSHEKLFF.

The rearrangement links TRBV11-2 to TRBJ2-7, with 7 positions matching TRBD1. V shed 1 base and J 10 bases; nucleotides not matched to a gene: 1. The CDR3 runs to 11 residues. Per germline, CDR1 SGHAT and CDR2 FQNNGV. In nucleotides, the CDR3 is TGTGCCAGCAGCTTAGGACAGGGCCAGTACTTC. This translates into CASSLGQGQYF.

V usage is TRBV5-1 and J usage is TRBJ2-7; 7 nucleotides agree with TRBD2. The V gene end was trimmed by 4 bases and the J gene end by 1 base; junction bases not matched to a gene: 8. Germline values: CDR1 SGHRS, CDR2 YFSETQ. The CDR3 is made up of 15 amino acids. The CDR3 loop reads CASSDRSSGSYEQYF. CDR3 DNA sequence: TGCGCCAGCAGCGATCGGTCTAGCGGTTCCTACGAGCAGTACTTC.

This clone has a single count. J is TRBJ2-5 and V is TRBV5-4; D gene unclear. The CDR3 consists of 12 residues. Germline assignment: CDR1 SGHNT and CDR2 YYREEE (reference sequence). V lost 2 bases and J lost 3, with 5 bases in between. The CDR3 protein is CASSFGEETQYF. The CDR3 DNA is TGTGCCAGCAGCTTCGGAGAAGAGACCCAGTACTTC.

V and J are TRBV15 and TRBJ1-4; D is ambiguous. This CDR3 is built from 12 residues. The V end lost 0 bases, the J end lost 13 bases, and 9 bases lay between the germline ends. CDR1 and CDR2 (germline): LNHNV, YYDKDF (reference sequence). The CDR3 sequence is CATSRDRETLFF. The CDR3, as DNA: TGTGCCACCAGCAGAGATAGGGAGACACTGTTTTTT. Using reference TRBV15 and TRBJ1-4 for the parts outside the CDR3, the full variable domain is DAMVIQNPRYQVTQFGKPVTLSCSQTLNHNVMYWYQQKSSQAPKLLFHYYDKDFNNEADTPDNFQSRRPNTSFCFLDIRSPGLGDTAMYLCATSRDRETLFFGSGTQLSVL.

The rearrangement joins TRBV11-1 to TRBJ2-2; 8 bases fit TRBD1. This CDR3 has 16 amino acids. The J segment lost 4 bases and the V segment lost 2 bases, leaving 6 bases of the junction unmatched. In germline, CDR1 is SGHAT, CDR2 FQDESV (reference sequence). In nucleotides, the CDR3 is TGTGCCAGCAGCTTAATGTCTGGACAGGGCACCGGGGAGCTGTTTTTT. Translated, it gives CASSLMSGQGTGELFF.

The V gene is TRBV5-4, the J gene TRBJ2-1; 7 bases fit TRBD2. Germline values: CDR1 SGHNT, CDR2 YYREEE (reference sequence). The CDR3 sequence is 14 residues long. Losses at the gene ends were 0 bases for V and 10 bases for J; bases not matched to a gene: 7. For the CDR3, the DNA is TGTGCCAGCAGCTTGGGAGGGAGGGCATTCGAGCAGTTCTTC. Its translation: CASSLGGRAFEQFF.

CDR3 sequence reads: CASSSTGFGYTF. In DNA, the CDR3 is TGTGCCAGCAGTTCGACAGGGTTCGGCTACACCTTC. The V and J genes are TRBV6-5 and TRBJ1-2; 7 bases match TRBD1. J was trimmed by 8 bases and V by 4 bases; bases with no gene match: 4. The CDR3 totals 12 residues. Germline V CDR1 and CDR2: MNHEY, SVGAGI.

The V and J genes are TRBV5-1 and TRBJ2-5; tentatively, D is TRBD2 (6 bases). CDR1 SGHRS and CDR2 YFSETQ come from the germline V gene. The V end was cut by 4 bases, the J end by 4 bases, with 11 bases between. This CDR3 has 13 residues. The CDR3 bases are TGCGCCAGCAGCAAGATGGGAGGAGAGACCCAGTACTTC. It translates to CASSKMGGETQYF. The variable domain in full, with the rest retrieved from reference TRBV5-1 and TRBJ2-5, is KAGVTQTPRYLIKTRGQQVTLSCSPISGHRSVSWYQQTPGQGLQFLFEYFSETQRNKGNFPGRFSGRQFSNSRSEMNVSTLELGDSALYLCASSKMGGETQYFGPGTRLLVL.

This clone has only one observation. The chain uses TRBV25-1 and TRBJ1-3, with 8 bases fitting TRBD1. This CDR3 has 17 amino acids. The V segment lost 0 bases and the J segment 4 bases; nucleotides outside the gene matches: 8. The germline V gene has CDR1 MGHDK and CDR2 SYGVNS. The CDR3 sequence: CASSEYSGQGRGNTIYF. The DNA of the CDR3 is TGTGCCAGCAGTGAATACTCTGGACAGGGTCGAGGAAACACCATATATTTT. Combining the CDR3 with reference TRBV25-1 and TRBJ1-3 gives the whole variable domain EADIYQTPRYLVIGTGKKITLECSQTMGHDKMYWYQQDPGMELHLIHYSYGVNSTEKGDLSSESTVSRIRTEHFPLTLESARPSHTSQYLCASSEYSGQGRGNTIYFGEGSWLTVV.

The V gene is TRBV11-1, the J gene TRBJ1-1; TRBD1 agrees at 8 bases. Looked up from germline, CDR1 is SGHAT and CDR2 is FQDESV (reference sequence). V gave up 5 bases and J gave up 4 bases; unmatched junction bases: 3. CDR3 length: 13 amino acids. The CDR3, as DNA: TGTGCCAGCAGCAAAACAGGGGGCACTGAAGCTTTCTTT. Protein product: CASSKTGGTEAFF.

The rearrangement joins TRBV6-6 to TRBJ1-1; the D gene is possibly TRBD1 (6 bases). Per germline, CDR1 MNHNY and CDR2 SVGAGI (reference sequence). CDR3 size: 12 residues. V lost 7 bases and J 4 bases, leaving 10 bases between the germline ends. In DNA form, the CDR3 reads TGTGCCAGCACCCAGGGGTTCACTGAAGCTTTCTTT. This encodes CASTQGFTEAFF.

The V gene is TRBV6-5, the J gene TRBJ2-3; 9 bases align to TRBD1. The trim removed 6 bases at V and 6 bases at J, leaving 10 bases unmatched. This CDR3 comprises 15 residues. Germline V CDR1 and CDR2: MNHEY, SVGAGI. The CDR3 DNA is TGTGCCAGCAGCCTACTGGGACAGGGAACGGATACGCAGTATTTT. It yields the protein CASSLLGQGTDTQYF.

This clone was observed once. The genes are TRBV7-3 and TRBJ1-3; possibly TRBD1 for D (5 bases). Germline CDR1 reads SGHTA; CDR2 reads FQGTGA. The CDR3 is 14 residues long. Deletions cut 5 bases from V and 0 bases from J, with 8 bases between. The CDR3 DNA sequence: TGTGCCAGCAGCCCAGGGAACTCTGGAAACACCATATATTTT. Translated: CASSPGNSGNTIYF.

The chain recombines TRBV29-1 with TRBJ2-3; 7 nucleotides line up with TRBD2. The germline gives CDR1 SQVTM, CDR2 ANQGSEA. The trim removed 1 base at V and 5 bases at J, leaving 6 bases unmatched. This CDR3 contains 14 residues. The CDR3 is CSVEGSGTGDTQYF. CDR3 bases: TGCAGCGTTGAAGGGAGCGGGACTGGAGATACGCAGTATTTT.